This TCR beta chain was recorded in a study of cytomegalovirus exposure and HLA in healthy donors. Points from the study as a whole: Presence/absence analyses assumed roughly uniform sequencing depth across donors. Later examination showed HLA-associated TCR beta chains had greater clonal expansion than equally common others.

This PCR relied on a set of 60 Vbeta primers and 13 Jbeta primers. Authors' methods: A later analysis tallied 80 million to 100 million unique TCR beta chains, about 11 million of them shared. Method: immunoSEQ multiplex PCR; TCRdb's copy keeps in-frame clones and lacks some. V and J calls and clone size are given by that table; D and trimming were obtained from the DNA. This sample contains around 65,000 clones. Points on this clone: No antigen is known for it.

V was shortened by 0 bases and J by 8 bases, with 16 bases between the two germline ends. The CDR3 is made up of 15 amino acids. CDR1 and CDR2 from the germline V gene are SGHTA and FQGNSA. This receptor was obtained from a man aged 30-40 years in good health and CMV-seropositive. The chain couples TRBV7-2 to TRBJ1-2; D might be TRBD1 (5 bases). Sequencing used PBMCs. The chain's CDR3 is CASSLARGFGEGYTF. In nucleotides, the CDR3 is TGTGCCAGCAGCTTAGCACGGGGGTTCGGTGAGGGCTACACCTTC.